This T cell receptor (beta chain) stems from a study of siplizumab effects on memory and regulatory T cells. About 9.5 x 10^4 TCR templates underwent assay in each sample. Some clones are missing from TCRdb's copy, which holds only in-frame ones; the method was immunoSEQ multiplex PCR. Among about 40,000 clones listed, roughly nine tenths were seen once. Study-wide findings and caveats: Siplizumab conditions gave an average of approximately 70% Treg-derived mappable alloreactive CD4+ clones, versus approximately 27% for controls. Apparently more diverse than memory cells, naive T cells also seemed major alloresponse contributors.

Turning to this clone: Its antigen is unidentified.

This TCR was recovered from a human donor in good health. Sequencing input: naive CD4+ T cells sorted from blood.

CDR3 bases: TGTGCCAGCAGCGTAGGCTATACTAAGAACACCGGGGAGCTGTTTTTT. Translating gives CASSVGYTKNTGELFF. The rearrangement uses TRBV9 and TRBJ2-2; D remains unclear. The V gene's germline CDR1 is SGDLS and CDR2 YYNGEE. The V gene lost 0 bases and the J gene lost 1 base, with 10 bases spanning the gap. The CDR3 loop spans 16 amino acids.